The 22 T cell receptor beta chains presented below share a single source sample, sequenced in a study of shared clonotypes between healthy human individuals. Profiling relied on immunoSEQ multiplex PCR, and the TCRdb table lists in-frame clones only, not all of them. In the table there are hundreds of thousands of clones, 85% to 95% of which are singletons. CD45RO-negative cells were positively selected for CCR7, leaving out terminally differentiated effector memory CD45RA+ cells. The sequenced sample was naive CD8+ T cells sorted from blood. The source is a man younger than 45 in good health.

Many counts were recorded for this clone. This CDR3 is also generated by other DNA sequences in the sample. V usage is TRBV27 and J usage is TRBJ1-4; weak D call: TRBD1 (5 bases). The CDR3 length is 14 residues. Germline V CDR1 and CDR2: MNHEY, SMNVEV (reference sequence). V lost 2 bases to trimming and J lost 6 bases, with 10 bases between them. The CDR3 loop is CASSLLGGDEKLFF. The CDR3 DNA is TGTGCCAGCAGTTTACTGGGGGGAGATGAAAAACTGTTTTTT.

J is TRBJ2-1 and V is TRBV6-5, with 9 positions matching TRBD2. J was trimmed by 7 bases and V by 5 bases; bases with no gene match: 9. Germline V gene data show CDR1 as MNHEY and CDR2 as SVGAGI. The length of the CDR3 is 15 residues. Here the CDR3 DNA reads TGTGCCAGCAGTCTAGCGGGGCACGTAGGTAATGAGCAGTTCTTC. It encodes CASSLAGHVGNEQFF.

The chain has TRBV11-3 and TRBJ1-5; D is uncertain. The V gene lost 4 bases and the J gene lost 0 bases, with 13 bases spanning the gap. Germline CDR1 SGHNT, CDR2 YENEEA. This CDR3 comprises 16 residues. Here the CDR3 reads CASSCRSDYSNQPQHF. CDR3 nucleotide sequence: TGTGCCAGCAGCTGCAGGTCTGATTATAGCAATCAGCCCCAGCATTTT.

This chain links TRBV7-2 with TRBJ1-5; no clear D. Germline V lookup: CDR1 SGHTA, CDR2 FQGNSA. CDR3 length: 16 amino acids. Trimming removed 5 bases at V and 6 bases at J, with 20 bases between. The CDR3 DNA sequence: TGTGCCAGCAGCAATAGTATTTTCCCCGGCGGTCAGCCCCAGCATTTT. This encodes CASSNSIFPGGQPQHF.

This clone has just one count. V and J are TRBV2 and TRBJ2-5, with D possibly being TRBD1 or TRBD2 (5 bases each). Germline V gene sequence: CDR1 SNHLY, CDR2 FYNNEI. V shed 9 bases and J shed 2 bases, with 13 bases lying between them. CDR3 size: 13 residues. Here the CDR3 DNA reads TGTGCCAGACCGGGACGCCTACAAGAGACCCAGTACTTC. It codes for CARPGRLQETQYF.

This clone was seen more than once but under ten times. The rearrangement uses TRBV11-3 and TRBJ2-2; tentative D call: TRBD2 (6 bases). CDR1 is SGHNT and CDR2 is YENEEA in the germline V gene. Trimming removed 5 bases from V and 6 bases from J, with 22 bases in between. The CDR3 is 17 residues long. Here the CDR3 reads CASSLRDSPHGPGELFF. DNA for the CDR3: TGTGCCAGCAGCCTCCGGGACTCCCCTCATGGACCCGGGGAGCTGTTTTTT.

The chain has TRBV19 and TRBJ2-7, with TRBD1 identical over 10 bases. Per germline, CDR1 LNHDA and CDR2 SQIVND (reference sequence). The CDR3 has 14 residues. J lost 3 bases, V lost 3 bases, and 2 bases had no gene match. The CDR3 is CASSIWDRGYEQYF. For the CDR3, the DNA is TGTGCCAGTAGTATCTGGGACAGGGGCTACGAGCAGTACTTC.

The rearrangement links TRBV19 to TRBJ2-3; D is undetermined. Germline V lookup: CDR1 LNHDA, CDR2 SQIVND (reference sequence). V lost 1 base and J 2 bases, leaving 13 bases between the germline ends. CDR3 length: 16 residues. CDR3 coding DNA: TGTGCCAGTAGTATAGGGAATGACATAACCACAGATACGCAGTATTTT. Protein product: CASSIGNDITTDTQYF.

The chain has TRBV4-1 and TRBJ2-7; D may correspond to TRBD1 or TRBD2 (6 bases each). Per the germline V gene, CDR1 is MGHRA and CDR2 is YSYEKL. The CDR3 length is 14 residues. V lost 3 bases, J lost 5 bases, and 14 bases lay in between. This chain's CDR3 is CASSQGGLANEQYF. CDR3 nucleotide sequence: TGCGCCAGCAGCCAGGGGGGCCTAGCGAACGAGCAGTACTTC.

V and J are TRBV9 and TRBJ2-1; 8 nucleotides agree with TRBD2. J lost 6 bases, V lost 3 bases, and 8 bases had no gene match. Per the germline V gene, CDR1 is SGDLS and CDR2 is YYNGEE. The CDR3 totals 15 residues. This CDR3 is CASSAGLEGANEQFF. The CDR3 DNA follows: TGTGCCAGCAGCGCGGGACTAGAAGGGGCCAATGAGCAGTTCTTC.

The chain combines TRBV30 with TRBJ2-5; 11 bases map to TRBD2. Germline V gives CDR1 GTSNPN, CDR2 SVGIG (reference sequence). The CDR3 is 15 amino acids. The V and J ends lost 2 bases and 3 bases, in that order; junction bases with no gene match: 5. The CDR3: CAWSLPTSGKETQYF. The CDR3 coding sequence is TGTGCCTGGAGTTTGCCGACTAGCGGGAAAGAGACCCAGTACTTC.

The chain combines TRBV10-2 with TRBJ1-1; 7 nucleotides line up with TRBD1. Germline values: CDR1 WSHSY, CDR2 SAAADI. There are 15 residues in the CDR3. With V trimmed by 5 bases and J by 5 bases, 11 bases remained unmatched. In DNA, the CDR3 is TGCGCCAGCAGTCCCCCGACAGGGTTTGATACTGAAGCTTTCTTT. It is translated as CASSPPTGFDTEAFF.

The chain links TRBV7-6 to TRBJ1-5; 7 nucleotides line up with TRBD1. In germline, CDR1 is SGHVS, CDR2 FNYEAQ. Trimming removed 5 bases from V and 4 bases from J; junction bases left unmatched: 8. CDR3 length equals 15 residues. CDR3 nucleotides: TGTGCCAGCAGCCTTCGACAGGGAGCGAATCAGCCCCAGCATTTT. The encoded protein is CASSLRQGANQPQHF. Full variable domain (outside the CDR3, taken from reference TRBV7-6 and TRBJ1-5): GAGVSQSPRYKVTKRGQDVALRCDPISGHVSLYWYRQALGQGPEFLTYFNYEAQQDKSGLPNDRFSAERPEGSISTLTIQRTEQRDSAMYRCASSLRQGANQPQHFGDGTRLSIL.

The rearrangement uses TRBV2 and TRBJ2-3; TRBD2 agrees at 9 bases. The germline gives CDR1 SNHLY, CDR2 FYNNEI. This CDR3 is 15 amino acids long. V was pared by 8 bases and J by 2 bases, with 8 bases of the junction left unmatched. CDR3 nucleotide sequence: TGTGCCAGCGGGGCGGGAGGGTACGACACAGATACGCAGTATTTT. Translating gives CASGAGGYDTDTQYF.

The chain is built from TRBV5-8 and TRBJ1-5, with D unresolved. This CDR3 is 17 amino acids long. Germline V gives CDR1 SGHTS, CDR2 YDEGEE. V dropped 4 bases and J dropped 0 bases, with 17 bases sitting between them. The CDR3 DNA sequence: TGTGCCAGCAGCCTGGGGAGCAGGAAATATAGCAATCAGCCCCAGCATTTT. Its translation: CASSLGSRKYSNQPQHF.

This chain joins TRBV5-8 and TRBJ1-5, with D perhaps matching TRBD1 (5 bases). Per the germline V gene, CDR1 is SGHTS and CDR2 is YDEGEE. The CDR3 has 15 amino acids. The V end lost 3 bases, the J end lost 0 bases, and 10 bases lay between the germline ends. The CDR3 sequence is CASSSGGNSNQPQHF. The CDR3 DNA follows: TGTGCCAGCAGCTCGGGGGGGAATAGCAATCAGCCCCAGCATTTT.

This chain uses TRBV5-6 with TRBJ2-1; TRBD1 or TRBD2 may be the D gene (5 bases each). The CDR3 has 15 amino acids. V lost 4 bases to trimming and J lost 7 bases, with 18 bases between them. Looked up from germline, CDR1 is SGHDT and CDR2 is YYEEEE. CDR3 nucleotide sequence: TGTGCCAGCAGCCCCTCCGGGACCCCATGGAATGAGCAGTTCTTC. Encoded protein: CASSPSGTPWNEQFF.

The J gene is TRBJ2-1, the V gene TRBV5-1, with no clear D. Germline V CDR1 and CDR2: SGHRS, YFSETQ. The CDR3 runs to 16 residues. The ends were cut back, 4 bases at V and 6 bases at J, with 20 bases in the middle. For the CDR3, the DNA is TGCGCCAGCAGCGCGATGGAGAACCCGGTGCGCAATGAGCAGTTCTTC. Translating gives CASSAMENPVRNEQFF.

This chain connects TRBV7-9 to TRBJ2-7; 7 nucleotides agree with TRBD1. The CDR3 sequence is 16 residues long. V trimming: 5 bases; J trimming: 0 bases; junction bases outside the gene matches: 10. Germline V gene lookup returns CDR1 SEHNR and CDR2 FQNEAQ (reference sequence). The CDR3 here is CASSTETGAPSYEQYF. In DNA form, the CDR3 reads TGTGCCAGCAGCACTGAAACAGGGGCCCCCTCCTACGAGCAGTACTTC.

CDR3 in DNA: TGTGCCAGCAGCGTAGAGAGCGGGAGGGTTTCAGATACGCAGTATTTT. This encodes CASSVESGRVSDTQYF. V and J are TRBV9 and TRBJ2-3, with 10 bases identical to TRBD2. Per germline, CDR1 SGDLS and CDR2 YYNGEE. The length of the CDR3 is 16 residues. The V and J ends lost 0 bases and 4 bases, in that order; junction bases with no gene match: 5. The full variable domain, rest sourced from reference TRBV9 and TRBJ2-3, is DSGVTQTPKHLITATGQRVTLRCSPRSGDLSVYWYQQSLDQGLQFLIQYYNGEERAKGNILERFSAQQFPDLHSELNLSSLELGDSALYFCASSVESGRVSDTQYFGPGTRLTVL.

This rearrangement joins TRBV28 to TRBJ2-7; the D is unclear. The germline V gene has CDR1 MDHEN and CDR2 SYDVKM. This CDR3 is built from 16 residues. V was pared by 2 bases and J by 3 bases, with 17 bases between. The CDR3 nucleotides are TGTGCCAGCAGTTTACATAAGGGTTATTGGAACTACGAGCAGTACTTC. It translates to CASSLHKGYWNYEQYF.

Here the CDR3 reads CASSFGTGSNTEAFF. Here the CDR3 DNA reads TGTGCCAGCAGCTTCGGGACAGGCTCAAACACTGAAGCTTTCTTT. The chain is built from TRBV7-9 and TRBJ1-1; 8 bases map to TRBD1. Germline-derived CDR1 and CDR2 are SEHNR and FQNEAQ (reference sequence). The CDR3 has 15 amino acids. Unmatched junction bases numbered 5, after V lost 3 bases and J lost 2 bases. The complete variable domain, with remaining parts taken from reference TRBV7-9 and TRBJ1-1, reads DTGVSQNPRHKITKRGQNVTFRCDPISEHNRLYWYRQTLGQGPEFLTYFQNEAQLEKSRLLSDRFSAERPKGSFSTLEIQRTEQGDSAMYLCASSFGTGSNTEAFFGQGTRLTVV.